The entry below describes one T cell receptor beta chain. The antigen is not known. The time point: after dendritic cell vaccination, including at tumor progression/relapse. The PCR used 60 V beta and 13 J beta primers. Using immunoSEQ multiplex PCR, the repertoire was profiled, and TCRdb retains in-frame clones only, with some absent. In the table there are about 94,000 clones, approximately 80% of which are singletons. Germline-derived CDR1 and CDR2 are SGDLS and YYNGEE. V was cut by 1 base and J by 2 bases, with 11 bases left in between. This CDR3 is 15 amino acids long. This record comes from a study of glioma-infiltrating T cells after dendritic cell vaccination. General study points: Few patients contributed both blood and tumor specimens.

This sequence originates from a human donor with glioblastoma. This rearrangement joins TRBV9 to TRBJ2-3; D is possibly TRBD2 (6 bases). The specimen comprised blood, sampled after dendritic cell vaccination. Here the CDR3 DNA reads TGTGCCAGCAGCGTACGGGGGTGGCCCACAGATACGCAGTATTTT. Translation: CASSVRGWPTDTQYF.